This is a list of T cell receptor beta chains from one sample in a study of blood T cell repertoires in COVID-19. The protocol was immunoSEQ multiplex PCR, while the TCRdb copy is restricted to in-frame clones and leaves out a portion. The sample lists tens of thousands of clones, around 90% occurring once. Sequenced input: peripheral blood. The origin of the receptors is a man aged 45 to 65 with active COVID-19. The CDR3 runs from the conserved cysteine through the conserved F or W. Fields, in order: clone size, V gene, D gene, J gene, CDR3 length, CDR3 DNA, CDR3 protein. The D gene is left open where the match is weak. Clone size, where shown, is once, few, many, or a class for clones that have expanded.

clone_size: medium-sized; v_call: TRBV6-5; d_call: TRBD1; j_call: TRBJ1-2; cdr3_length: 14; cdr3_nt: TGTGCCAGCAGTTACTCGTCAGGGGGATATGGCTACACCTTC; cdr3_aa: CASSYSSGGYGYTF
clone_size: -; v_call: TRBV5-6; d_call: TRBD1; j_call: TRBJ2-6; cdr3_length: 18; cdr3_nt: TGTGCCAGCAGCCGCATAGGGACAGGATCCTCTGGGGCCAACGTCCTGACTTTC; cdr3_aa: CASSRIGTGSSGANVLTF
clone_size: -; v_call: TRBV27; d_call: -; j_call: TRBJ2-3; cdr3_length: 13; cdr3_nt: TGTGCCAGCAGTTTACCCTACACAGATACGCAGTATTTT; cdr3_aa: CASSLPYTDTQYF
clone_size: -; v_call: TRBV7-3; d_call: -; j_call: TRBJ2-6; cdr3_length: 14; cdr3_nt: TGTGCCAGCTCGACACGCTCTGGGGCCAACGTCCTGACTTTC; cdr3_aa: CASSTRSGANVLTF
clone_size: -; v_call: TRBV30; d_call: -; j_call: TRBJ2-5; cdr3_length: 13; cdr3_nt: TGTGCCTGGAGCGTCCCCTACCAAGAGACCCAGTACTTC; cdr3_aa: CAWSVPYQETQYF
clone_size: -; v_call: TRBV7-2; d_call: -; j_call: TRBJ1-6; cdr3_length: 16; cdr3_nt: TGTGCCAGCAGCGGACAAGGGGCGCATAGTAATTCACCCCTCCACTTT; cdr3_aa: CASSGQGAHSNSPLHF
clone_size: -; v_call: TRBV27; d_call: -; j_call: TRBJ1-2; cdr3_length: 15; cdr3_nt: TGTGCCAGCAGTGCCCAGGGGTCCCCCCTCTATGGCTACACCTTC; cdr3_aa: CASSAQGSPLYGYTF
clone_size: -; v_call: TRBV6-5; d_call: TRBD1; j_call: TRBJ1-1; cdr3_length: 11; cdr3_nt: TGTGCCAGCAGGGGGACAGTTGAAGCTTTCTTT; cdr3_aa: CASRGTVEAFF
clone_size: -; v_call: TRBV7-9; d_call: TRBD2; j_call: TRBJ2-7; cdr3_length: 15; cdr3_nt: TGTGCCAGCAGCTTACATGGACTAGCGGGCTACGAGCAGTACTTC; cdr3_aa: CASSLHGLAGYEQYF
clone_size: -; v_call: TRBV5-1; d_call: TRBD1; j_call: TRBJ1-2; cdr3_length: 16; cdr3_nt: TGCGCCAGCAGCTTATTAGACGGGACAGGGGTAATTGGCTACACCTTC; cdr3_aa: CASSLLDGTGVIGYTF
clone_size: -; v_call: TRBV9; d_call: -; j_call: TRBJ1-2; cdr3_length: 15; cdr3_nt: TGTGCCAGCAGCGTTGGCCCAAAGACAAGCTATGGCTACACCTTC; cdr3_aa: CASSVGPKTSYGYTF
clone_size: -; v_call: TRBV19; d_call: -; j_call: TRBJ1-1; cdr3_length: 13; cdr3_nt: TGTGCCAGTAAGGCGTACAGGGATACTGAAGCTTTCTTT; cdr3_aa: CASKAYRDTEAFF
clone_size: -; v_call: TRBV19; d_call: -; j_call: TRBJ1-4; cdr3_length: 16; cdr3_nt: TGTGCCAGTAGACCCTCAGCGCAGCTGCACAATGAAAAACTGTTTTTT; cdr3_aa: CASRPSAQLHNEKLFF
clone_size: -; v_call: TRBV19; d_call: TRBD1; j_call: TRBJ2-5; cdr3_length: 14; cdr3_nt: TGTGCCAGTGGGGCAGGGGGAAATAGCGAGACCCAGTACTTC; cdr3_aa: CASGAGGNSETQYF
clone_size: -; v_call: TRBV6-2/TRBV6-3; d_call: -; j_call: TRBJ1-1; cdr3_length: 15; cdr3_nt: TGTGCCAGCAGTGGTAACCTACAGGGCGGCGCTGAAGCTTTCTTT; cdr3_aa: CASSGNLQGGAEAFF
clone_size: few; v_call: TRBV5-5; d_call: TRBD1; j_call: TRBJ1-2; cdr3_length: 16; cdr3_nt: TGTGCCAGCAGCTTGGCTCAGGGGGACAGGGCATATGGCTACACCTTC; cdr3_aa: CASSLAQGDRAYGYTF
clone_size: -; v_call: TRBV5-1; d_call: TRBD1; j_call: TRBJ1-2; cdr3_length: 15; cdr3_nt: TGCGCCAGCAGCGAAGGACAGGGGGCTAACTATGGCTACACCTTC; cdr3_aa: CASSEGQGANYGYTF
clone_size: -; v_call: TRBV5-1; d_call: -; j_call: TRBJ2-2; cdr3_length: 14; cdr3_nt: TGCGCCAGCAGCTTGGCCGTTCCCACCGGGGAGCTGTTTTTT; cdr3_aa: CASSLAVPTGELFF
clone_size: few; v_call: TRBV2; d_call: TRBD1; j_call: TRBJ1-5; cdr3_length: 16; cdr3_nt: TGTGCCAGCCAGGGACAGGGAGGAGTTGGCAATCAGCCCCAGCATTTT; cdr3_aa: CASQGQGGVGNQPQHF
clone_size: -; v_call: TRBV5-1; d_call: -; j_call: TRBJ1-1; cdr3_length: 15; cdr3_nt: TGCGCCAGCAGCTTGGTCCAGGGGTCTGTGACTGAAGCTTTCTTT; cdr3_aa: CASSLVQGSVTEAFF
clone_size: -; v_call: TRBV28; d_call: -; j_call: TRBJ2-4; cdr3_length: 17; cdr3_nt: TGTGCCAGCCTTCAGCCCCGACAGGCCGGAGGCAAAAACATTCAGTACTTC; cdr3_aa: CASLQPRQAGGKNIQYF
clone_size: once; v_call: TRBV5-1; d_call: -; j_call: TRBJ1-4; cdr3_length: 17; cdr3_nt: TGCGCCAGCAGCTTGGGCGCGTCAGGTACAGCTAATGAAAAACTGTTTTTT; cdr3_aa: CASSLGASGTANEKLFF
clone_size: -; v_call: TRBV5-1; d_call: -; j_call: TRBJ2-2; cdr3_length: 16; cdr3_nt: TGCGCCAGCAGTTTGACCCCGGTCGCGAACACCGGGGAGCTGTTTTTT; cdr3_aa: CASSLTPVANTGELFF
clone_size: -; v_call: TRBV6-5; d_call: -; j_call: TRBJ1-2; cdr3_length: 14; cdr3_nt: TGTGCCATCCGCGGACAGAGGGGAAACTATGGCTACACCTTC; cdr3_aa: CAIRGQRGNYGYTF
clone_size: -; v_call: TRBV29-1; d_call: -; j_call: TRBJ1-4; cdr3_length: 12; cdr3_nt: TGCAGCGCGGTACTACAGGGTGAAAAACTGTTTTTT; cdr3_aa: CSAVLQGEKLFF
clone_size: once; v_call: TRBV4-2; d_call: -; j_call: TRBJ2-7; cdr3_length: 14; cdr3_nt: TGTGCCAGCAGACCAACCGGGATCTCCTACGAGCAGTACTTC; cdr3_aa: CASRPTGISYEQYF
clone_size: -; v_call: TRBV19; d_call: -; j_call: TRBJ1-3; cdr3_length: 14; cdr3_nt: TGTGCCAGTAGTATGGTCAGCTCTGGAAACACCATATATTTT; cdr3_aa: CASSMVSSGNTIYF
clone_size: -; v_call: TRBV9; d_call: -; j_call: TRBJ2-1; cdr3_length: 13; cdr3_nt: TGTGCCAGCAGCCCAACTCTCCACAATGAGCAGTTCTTC; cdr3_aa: CASSPTLHNEQFF
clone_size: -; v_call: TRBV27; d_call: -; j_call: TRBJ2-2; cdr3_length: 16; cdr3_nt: TGTGCCAGCAGTTTATCGAGGATTTCGGCAGCCGGGGAGCTGTTTTTT; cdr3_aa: CASSLSRISAAGELFF
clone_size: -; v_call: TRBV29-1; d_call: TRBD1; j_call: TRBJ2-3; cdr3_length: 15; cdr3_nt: TGCAGCGTAAAAACGGGACAGGGAGGGACAGATACGCAGTATTTT; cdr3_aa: CSVKTGQGGTDTQYF
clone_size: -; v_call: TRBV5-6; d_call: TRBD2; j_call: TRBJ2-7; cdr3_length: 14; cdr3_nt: TGTGCCAGCACGGACGGGGGGAGCTCCTACGAGCAGTACTTC; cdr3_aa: CASTDGGSSYEQYF
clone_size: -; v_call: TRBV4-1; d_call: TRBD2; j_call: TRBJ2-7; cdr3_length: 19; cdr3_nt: TGCGCCAGCAGCCATCCAGGACTAGCGGGGGGGCCTGGGGCCTACGAGCAGTACTTC; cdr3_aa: CASSHPGLAGGPGAYEQYF
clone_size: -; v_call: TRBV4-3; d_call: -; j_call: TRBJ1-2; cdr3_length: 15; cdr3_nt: TGCGCCAGCAGCCAAGGGCCAGGGATTAACTATGGCTACACCTTC; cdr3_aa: CASSQGPGINYGYTF
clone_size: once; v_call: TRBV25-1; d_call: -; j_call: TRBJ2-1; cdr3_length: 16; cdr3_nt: TGTGCCAGCAGTGAACCTAACAGGGCATCGGGCGATGAGCAGTTCTTC; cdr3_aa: CASSEPNRASGDEQFF
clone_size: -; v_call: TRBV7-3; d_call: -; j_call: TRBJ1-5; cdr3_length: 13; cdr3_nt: TGTGCCAGCAGCTTAACCCAAAATCAGCCCCAGCATTTT; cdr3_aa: CASSLTQNQPQHF
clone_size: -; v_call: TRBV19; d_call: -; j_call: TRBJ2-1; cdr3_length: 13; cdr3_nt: TGTGCCAGTAGTATCTCCAGTTACAATGAGCAGTTCTTC; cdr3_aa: CASSISSYNEQFF
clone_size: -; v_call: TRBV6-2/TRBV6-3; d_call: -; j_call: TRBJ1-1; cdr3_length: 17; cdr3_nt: TGTGCCAGCAGTTACTCGAACCCAGGGAGGGGGAGTACTGAAGCTTTCTTT; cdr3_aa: CASSYSNPGRGSTEAFF
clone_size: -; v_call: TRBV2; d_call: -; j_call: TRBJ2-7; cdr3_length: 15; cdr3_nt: TGTGCCAGCAGTACAAAAGTTGGGCCGCCCTACGAGCAGTACTTC; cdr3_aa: CASSTKVGPPYEQYF
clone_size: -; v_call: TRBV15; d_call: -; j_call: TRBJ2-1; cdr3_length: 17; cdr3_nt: TGTGCCACCAGCTATCGTCTCAGATTGGCATCTGACAATGAGCAGTTCTTC; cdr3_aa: CATSYRLRLASDNEQFF
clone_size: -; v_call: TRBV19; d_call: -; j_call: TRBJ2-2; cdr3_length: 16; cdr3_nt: TGTGCCAGTAGTATTGCGAGGGGGGGAAACACCGGGGAGCTGTTTTTT; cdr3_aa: CASSIARGGNTGELFF
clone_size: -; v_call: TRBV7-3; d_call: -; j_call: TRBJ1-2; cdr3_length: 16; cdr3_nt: TGTGCCAGCAGTCCAGGCGGGAGTTCAGCGTTTTATGGCTACACCTTC; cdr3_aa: CASSPGGSSAFYGYTF
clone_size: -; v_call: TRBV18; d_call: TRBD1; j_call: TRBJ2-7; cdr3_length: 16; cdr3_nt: TGTGCCAGCTCACCAATGGGGACAGGGGCCGTCTACGAGCAGTACTTC; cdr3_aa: CASSPMGTGAVYEQYF
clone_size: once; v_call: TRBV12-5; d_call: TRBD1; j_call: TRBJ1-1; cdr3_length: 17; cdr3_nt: TGTGCTAGTGGTTTGCTTGGGACAGGGGGATTGATCACTGAAGCTTTCTTT; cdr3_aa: CASGLLGTGGLITEAFF
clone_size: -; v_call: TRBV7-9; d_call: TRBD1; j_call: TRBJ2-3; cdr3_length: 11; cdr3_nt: TGTGCCAGACAGGGGGCCGATACGCAGTATTTT; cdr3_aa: CARQGADTQYF
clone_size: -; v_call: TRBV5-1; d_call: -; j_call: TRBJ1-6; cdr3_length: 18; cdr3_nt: TGCGCCAGCAGCTTGGCCTATCGGAGGGACCGGGGTAATTCACCCCTCCACTTT; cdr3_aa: CASSLAYRRDRGNSPLHF
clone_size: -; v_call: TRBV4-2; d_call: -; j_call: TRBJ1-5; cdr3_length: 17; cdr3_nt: TGTGCCAGCAGCCAAGAACGCGGCCCTGCGGGCAATCAGCCCCAGCATTTT; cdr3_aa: CASSQERGPAGNQPQHF
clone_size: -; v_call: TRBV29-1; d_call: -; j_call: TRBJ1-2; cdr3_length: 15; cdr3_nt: TGCAGCGTTGAAGACGGGCAGGGCCCGCACTATGGCTACACCTTC; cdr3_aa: CSVEDGQGPHYGYTF
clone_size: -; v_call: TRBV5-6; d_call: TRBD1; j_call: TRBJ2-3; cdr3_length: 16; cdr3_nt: TGTGCCAGCAGCTCTGACAGGGGGCCCCGCACAGATACGCAGTATTTT; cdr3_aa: CASSSDRGPRTDTQYF